The 11 T cell receptor beta chains below all came from one sample that was sequenced in a study of T-cell reconstitution after alpha-beta-depleted transplantation in children. Researchers prepared the TCRbeta library using unique molecular identifiers, the study reports. TCRdb analysed the PCR reads with MiXCR anew, one entry per CDR3 protein. The data hold approximately 350,000 distinct CDR3 sequences, with roughly 13% observed a single time. This specimen was PBMCs, taken from the stem cell graft. These receptors came from a human donor who donated a stem cell graft to a child with Fanconi anemia.

This clonotype has ten or more counts. V and J are TRBV4-3 and TRBJ2-2; 10 positions match TRBD1. Germline V CDR1 and CDR2: LGHNA, YSLEER. The CDR3 consists of 17 residues. J gave up 1 base and V 2 bases, and 4 bases lay outside the gene matches. The CDR3 loop reads CASSQIRDRGNTGELFF. CDR3 DNA: TGCGCCAGCAGCCAAATCCGGGACAGGGGGAACACCGGGGAGCTGTTTTTT.

This chain links TRBV12-3 or TRBV12-4 with TRBJ2-1; 9 bases are a match to TRBD1. This CDR3 spans 12 amino acids. Germline trimming cut 7 bases from V and 9 bases from J; bases unmatched to any gene: 4. The CDR3 is CASNPDRGEQFF. CDR3 nucleotide sequence: TGTGCCAGCAACCCGGACAGGGGTGAGCAGTTCTTC.

Only a few counts were recorded for this clonotype. The chain has TRBV2 and TRBJ2-7; D not certain. The CDR3 totals 14 residues. The germline V and J ends were trimmed by 3 bases and 0 bases, with 9 bases remaining between them. Germline V gene data show CDR1 as SNHLY and CDR2 as FYNNEI. CDR3 protein: CASSDQGVSYEQYF. The CDR3 DNA is TGTGCCAGCAGTGATCAAGGTGTCTCCTACGAGCAGTACTTC.

This chain uses TRBV27 with TRBJ1-1; D is unclear. Trimming removed 5 bases at V and 5 bases at J, with 12 bases between. CDR3 size: 13 residues. The germline CDR1 and CDR2 sequences are MNHEY and SMNVEV (reference sequence). The CDR3 sequence: CASSAAYWTEAFF. The CDR3 nucleotides read TGTGCCAGCAGTGCAGCTTATTGGACTGAAGCTTTCTTT.

This clonotype was found a few times. CDR3 residues: CASSLKGEYGYTF. In DNA form, the CDR3 reads TGCGCCAGCAGCTTGAAGGGAGAGTATGGCTACACCTTC. V and J are TRBV5-1 and TRBJ1-2; D gene unclear. Between the trimmed V and J ends, which lost 1 base and 5 bases, there was a span of 9 bases. The V gene's germline CDR1 is SGHRS and CDR2 YFSETQ. The CDR3 totals 13 residues.

This clonotype was found a few times. The gene calls are TRBV5-1 and TRBJ2-5, with 9 bases aligning to TRBD1. CDR3 length: 15 residues. Germline CDR1 is SGHRS and CDR2 is YFSETQ. The V gene end was trimmed by 3 bases and the J gene end by 4 bases; junction bases not matched to a gene: 7. CDR3 residues: CASSWTGASAETQYF. The DNA for the CDR3 is TGCGCCAGCAGCTGGACAGGGGCTAGCGCAGAGACCCAGTACTTC. Using reference TRBV5-1 and TRBJ2-5 for the parts outside the CDR3, the full variable domain is KAGVTQTPRYLIKTRGQQVTLSCSPISGHRSVSWYQQTPGQGLQFLFEYFSETQRNKGNFPGRFSGRQFSNSRSEMNVSTLELGDSALYLCASSWTGASAETQYFGPGTRLLVL.

This chain joins TRBV20-1 and TRBJ1-5; 8 nucleotides match TRBD1. The CDR3 consists of 16 residues. The junction had 14 bases not matched to a gene; V was cut back by 6 bases and J by 4 bases. Germline V gene sequence: CDR1 DFQATT, CDR2 SNEGSKA (reference sequence). The CDR3 region has the DNA TGCAGTGCAAAACCTTGGACAGGGATGGCGAATCAGCCCCAGCATTTT. Amino acids: CSAKPWTGMANQPQHF.

This clonotype was picked up a small number of times. In DNA, the CDR3 is TGTGCCAGCAGCTCGACAGGGCCCTTCTTCTATGGCTACACCTTC. It encodes CASSSTGPFFYGYTF. The chain is built from TRBV7-9 and TRBJ1-2; 7 bases are a match to TRBD1. This CDR3 spans 15 amino acids. The V and J ends lost 4 bases and 4 bases, in that order; junction bases with no gene match: 9. Germline V gene sequence: CDR1 SEHNR, CDR2 FQNEAQ (reference sequence).

The rearrangement uses TRBV12-3 or TRBV12-4 and TRBJ2-2; TRBD1 aligns across 7 bases. Trimming at V came to 6 bases and at J to 7 bases, leaving 5 bases not matched to a gene. CDR3 length: 13 amino acids. The CDR3 DNA reads TGTGCCAGCAGCGGAGACAGGGTCGGGGAGCTGTTTTTT. It yields the protein CASSGDRVGELFF.

In the case of this clonotype: The junction shows a germline mismatch at one end, possibly a read error. V usage is TRBV29-1 and J usage is TRBJ2-5, with D unresolved. This CDR3 contains 14 residues. The V gene's germline CDR1 is SQVTM and CDR2 ANQGSEA. CDR3 sequence reads: CGVSASNLQETQYF. As DNA, the CDR3 is TGCGGCGTATCGGCCAGTAACCTTCAAGAGACCCAGTACTTC.

The rearrangement uses TRBV11-2 and TRBJ2-7, with D possibly matching TRBD2 (6 bases). V was shortened by 5 bases and J by 7 bases, with 15 bases between the two germline ends. Germline V gives CDR1 SGHAT, CDR2 FQNNGV. This CDR3 has 13 amino acids. The CDR3 DNA follows: TGTGCCAGCAGCCCCGCATACGGAGGGGAGCAGTACGTC. Translation gives CASSPAYGGEQYV.